This is a list of T cell receptor beta chains from one sample in a study of vaccination and CD4 T cells after COVID-19. Their antigens are not known. TCRdb reprocessed the PCR reads via MiXCR and lists one record per CDR3 protein. The sample yields approximately 18,000 distinct CDR3 sequences, approximately 57% seen once. The sequencing used CD4+ T cells from blood, cultured in vitro, collected before SARS-CoV-2 vaccination. These receptors were collected from a human donor who had recovered from COVID-19. Both conserved end residues are part of each CDR3. The D gene is left open where the match is weak. Size is omitted from some rows. Given values are once, few, many or a class for expanded clones.

d_gene: .; j_gene: TRBJ1-2; v_gene: TRBV5-4; len: 16; abundance: .; CDR3nt: TGTGCCAGCAGCTTGGCAGGGCGGCAGGGGCGAGGTGGCTACACCTTC; CDR3aa: CASSLAGRQGRGGYTF
d_gene: .; j_gene: TRBJ2-2; v_gene: TRBV27; len: 17; abundance: large; CDR3nt: TGTGCCAGCAGTTTACGTCCCAGGCTTTTGAACACCGGGGAGCTGTTTTTT; CDR3aa: CASSLRPRLLNTGELFF
d_gene: TRBD1; j_gene: TRBJ2-1; v_gene: TRBV7-3; len: 13; abundance: .; CDR3nt: TGTGCCAGCAGCTCACAGGGGGCGAGTGAGCAGTTCTTC; CDR3aa: CASSSQGASEQFF
d_gene: .; j_gene: TRBJ1-1; v_gene: TRBV7-9; len: 13; abundance: .; CDR3nt: TGTGCCAGCAGCTCTTCATGGCAACAGGAAGCTTTCTTT; CDR3aa: CASSSSWQQEAFF
d_gene: .; j_gene: TRBJ1-2; v_gene: TRBV4-2; len: 14; abundance: .; CDR3nt: TGTGCCAGCAGCCAAGATGCGAGGGATTATGGCTACACCTTC; CDR3aa: CASSQDARDYGYTF
d_gene: TRBD1; j_gene: TRBJ1-6; v_gene: TRBV19; len: 13; abundance: .; CDR3nt: TGTGCCAGCAGCAGGGGGAATAATTCACCCCTCCACTTT; CDR3aa: CASSRGNNSPLHF
d_gene: TRBD1; j_gene: TRBJ1-2; v_gene: TRBV6-1; len: 14; abundance: .; CDR3nt: TGTGCCAGCAACCCGGGACAGGGAGGCTATGGCTACACCTTC; CDR3aa: CASNPGQGGYGYTF
d_gene: .; j_gene: TRBJ1-1; v_gene: TRBV18; len: 14; abundance: .; CDR3nt: TGTGCCAGCTCACTAGTAATTTACGACACTGAAGCTTTCTTT; CDR3aa: CASSLVIYDTEAFF
d_gene: .; j_gene: TRBJ1-1; v_gene: TRBV7-9; len: 12; abundance: .; CDR3nt: TGTGCCAGCAGCCTGACAGAAATTGAAGCTTTCTTT; CDR3aa: CASSLTEIEAFF
d_gene: TRBD2; j_gene: TRBJ2-7; v_gene: TRBV19; len: 14; abundance: .; CDR3nt: TGTGCCAGTAGTACTAGCGGGAGCTCCTACGAGCAGTACTTC; CDR3aa: CASSTSGSSYEQYF
d_gene: TRBD1; j_gene: TRBJ2-1; v_gene: TRBV7-2; len: 13; abundance: .; CDR3nt: TGTGCCAGCAGCCCTAATCAGGGACAGGGCCAGTTCTTC; CDR3aa: CASSPNQGQGQFF
d_gene: TRBD1; j_gene: TRBJ1-5; v_gene: TRBV10-1; len: 20; abundance: few; CDR3nt: TGCGCCAGCAGAGATCTCCGCTGGGGACAGGAGCCATATAGCAATCAGCCCCAGCATTTT; CDR3aa: CASRDLRWGQEPYSNQPQHF
d_gene: TRBD1; j_gene: TRBJ1-2; v_gene: TRBV6-1; len: 14; abundance: few; CDR3nt: TGTGCCAGCAGTATCCGGGACAGGGACTATGGCTACACCTTC; CDR3aa: CASSIRDRDYGYTF
d_gene: .; j_gene: TRBJ1-3; v_gene: TRBV28; len: 11; abundance: .; CDR3nt: TGTGCGAGCACAAGGGGGAACACCATATATTTT; CDR3aa: CASTRGNTIYF
d_gene: .; j_gene: TRBJ2-7; v_gene: TRBV28; len: 15; abundance: .; CDR3nt: TGTGCCAGCAGTTTGACAGCACAGGGAACCAACGAGCAGTACTTC; CDR3aa: CASSLTAQGTNEQYF
d_gene: TRBD1; j_gene: TRBJ2-5; v_gene: TRBV11-2; len: 17; abundance: .; CDR3nt: TGTGCCAGCAGCTTAGATCCTAGACCCAACAGGGGTGAGACCCAGTACTTC; CDR3aa: CASSLDPRPNRGETQYF
d_gene: TRBD1; j_gene: TRBJ2-5; v_gene: TRBV19; len: 13; abundance: .; CDR3nt: TGTGCCAGTAGTGCCAGGGGGCAAGAGACCCAGTACTTC; CDR3aa: CASSARGQETQYF
d_gene: .; j_gene: TRBJ1-5; v_gene: TRBV25-1; len: 14; abundance: .; CDR3nt: TGTGCCAGCAGTGAAGCAGGGGGCAATCAGCCCCAGCATTTT; CDR3aa: CASSEAGGNQPQHF
d_gene: .; j_gene: TRBJ2-3; v_gene: TRBV20-1; len: 16; abundance: .; CDR3nt: TGCAGTGCTAGAGACATGTTGCGGGTGATCGGTGGCTGGCAGTATTTT; CDR3aa: CSARDMLRVIGGWQYF
d_gene: TRBD1; j_gene: TRBJ2-3; v_gene: TRBV20-1; len: 17; abundance: once; CDR3nt: TGCAGTGCTATAGTACCGATCGACAGGGGGCGGTCAGATACGCAGTATTTT; CDR3aa: CSAIVPIDRGRSDTQYF
d_gene: .; j_gene: TRBJ2-3; v_gene: TRBV27; len: 18; abundance: .; CDR3nt: TGTGCCGCCCCCAGGCCCACCCTGGGGGTAGGTAGCACAGATACGCAGTATTTT; CDR3aa: CAAPRPTLGVGSTDTQYF
d_gene: .; j_gene: TRBJ1-5; v_gene: TRBV12-3/TRBV12-4; len: 14; abundance: few; CDR3nt: TGTGCCAGCAGTTTATTGGACGGAAATCAGCCCCAGCATTTT; CDR3aa: CASSLLDGNQPQHF
d_gene: .; j_gene: TRBJ2-6; v_gene: TRBV7-9; len: 15; abundance: .; CDR3nt: TGTGCCAGCAGCTTCGTGGGCTCTGGGGCCAACGTCCTGACTTTC; CDR3aa: CASSFVGSGANVLTF
d_gene: .; j_gene: TRBJ1-2; v_gene: TRBV5-4; len: 13; abundance: .; CDR3nt: TGTGCCAGCAGCTTGCAAGGGGTCCGGGGCTACACCTTC; CDR3aa: CASSLQGVRGYTF
d_gene: TRBD2; j_gene: TRBJ2-5; v_gene: TRBV10-3; len: 13; abundance: .; CDR3nt: TGTGCCATCAGTGAGCTAGCGGGAGAGGTCCAGTACTTC; CDR3aa: CAISELAGEVQYF
d_gene: .; j_gene: TRBJ2-3; v_gene: TRBV20-1; len: 15; abundance: .; CDR3nt: TGCAGTGCTAGTATTCCGGGCTCAATGTCAGATACGCAGTATTTT; CDR3aa: CSASIPGSMSDTQYF
d_gene: TRBD1; j_gene: TRBJ1-1; v_gene: TRBV20-1; len: 16; abundance: .; CDR3nt: TGCAGTGCCAGAAAAGACAGGGAGCCTATGAACACTGAAGCTTTCTTT; CDR3aa: CSARKDREPMNTEAFF
d_gene: TRBD1; j_gene: TRBJ1-1; v_gene: TRBV19; len: 16; abundance: few; CDR3nt: TGTGCCAGTAGTATGGACAGGGCGAGAATGAACACTGAAGCTTTCTTT; CDR3aa: CASSMDRARMNTEAFF
d_gene: .; j_gene: TRBJ2-3; v_gene: TRBV4-1; len: 17; abundance: .; CDR3nt: TGCGCCAGCAACCCCTCCCGACTGTTCGGGAACACAGATACGCAGTATTTT; CDR3aa: CASNPSRLFGNTDTQYF
d_gene: TRBD2; j_gene: TRBJ2-5; v_gene: TRBV28; len: 15; abundance: .; CDR3nt: TGTGCCAGCAGTTTTCTCGCGGGAGGCGCGGAGACCCAGTACTTC; CDR3aa: CASSFLAGGAETQYF
d_gene: .; j_gene: TRBJ1-5; v_gene: TRBV28; len: 15; abundance: .; CDR3nt: TGTGCCAGCAGTTTCGCTAGGGGGGGCAATCAGCCCCAGCATTTT; CDR3aa: CASSFARGGNQPQHF
d_gene: .; j_gene: TRBJ2-3; v_gene: TRBV6-1; len: 14; abundance: few; CDR3nt: TGTGCCAGCAGCCTACGACAGAGCACAGATACGCAGTATTTT; CDR3aa: CASSLRQSTDTQYF
d_gene: .; j_gene: TRBJ1-5; v_gene: TRBV28; len: 14; abundance: few; CDR3nt: TGTGCCAGCAGTTTAATCTCTAGCAATCAGCCCCAGCATTTT; CDR3aa: CASSLISSNQPQHF
d_gene: .; j_gene: TRBJ2-7; v_gene: TRBV4-3; len: 14; abundance: .; CDR3nt: TGCGCCAGCAGCCAAGAAAGGGGGGCCGACGAGCAGTACTTC; CDR3aa: CASSQERGADEQYF
d_gene: .; j_gene: TRBJ2-5; v_gene: TRBV19; len: 12; abundance: .; CDR3nt: TGTGCCAGTAGTATCCCTGGGGAGACCCAGTACTTC; CDR3aa: CASSIPGETQYF
d_gene: TRBD1; j_gene: TRBJ1-1; v_gene: TRBV20-1; len: 13; abundance: .; CDR3nt: TGCAGTGCTAGCCTGGACAGGGACACTGAAGCTTTCTTT; CDR3aa: CSASLDRDTEAFF
d_gene: .; j_gene: TRBJ2-7; v_gene: TRBV28; len: 14; abundance: .; CDR3nt: TGTGCCAGCAGTTTCGCTGGCGCCATCTACGAGCAGTACTTC; CDR3aa: CASSFAGAIYEQYF
d_gene: .; j_gene: TRBJ1-5; v_gene: TRBV6-1; len: 14; abundance: .; CDR3nt: TGTGCCAGCAGAAAGAGGGGGAACAATCAGCCCCAGCATTTT; CDR3aa: CASRKRGNNQPQHF
d_gene: TRBD1; j_gene: TRBJ1-5; v_gene: TRBV28; len: 14; abundance: .; CDR3nt: TGTGCCAGCACCCAGGGGGGAGGGAATCAGCCCCAGCATTTT; CDR3aa: CASTQGGGNQPQHF
d_gene: TRBD1; j_gene: TRBJ1-2; v_gene: TRBV15; len: 17; abundance: few; CDR3nt: TGTGCCACCAGCAGAGGGCAGGGACAGGGCTTCGACTATGGCTACACCTTC; CDR3aa: CATSRGQGQGFDYGYTF
d_gene: .; j_gene: TRBJ1-1; v_gene: TRBV7-8; len: 15; abundance: .; CDR3nt: TGTGCCAGCAGCTTACTGGGGCACAGGGACACTGAAGCTTTCTTT; CDR3aa: CASSLLGHRDTEAFF
d_gene: .; j_gene: TRBJ2-3; v_gene: TRBV20-1; len: 16; abundance: .; CDR3nt: TGCAGTGCTTCATCAACTAGCTTTACTAGCACAGATACGCAGTATTTT; CDR3aa: CSASSTSFTSTDTQYF
d_gene: .; j_gene: TRBJ2-5; v_gene: TRBV12-3/TRBV12-4; len: 14; abundance: .; CDR3nt: TGTGCCAGCAGTTTAAGAGGGGGAAGGGAGACCCAGTACTTC; CDR3aa: CASSLRGGRETQYF
d_gene: .; j_gene: TRBJ2-7; v_gene: TRBV11-1; len: 15; abundance: .; CDR3nt: TGTGCCAGCAGCCCAGGGAACATTCAGGACCACGAGCAGTACTTC; CDR3aa: CASSPGNIQDHEQYF
d_gene: .; j_gene: TRBJ2-7; v_gene: TRBV5-1; len: 14; abundance: few; CDR3nt: TGCGCCAGCAGCTTGGGGCAGGCTTTGGACGAGCAGTACTTC; CDR3aa: CASSLGQALDEQYF
d_gene: .; j_gene: TRBJ2-3; v_gene: TRBV20-1; len: 14; abundance: .; CDR3nt: TGCAGTGCTAGAGATCAGTTTAGCACAGATACGCAGTATTTT; CDR3aa: CSARDQFSTDTQYF
d_gene: .; j_gene: TRBJ2-5; v_gene: TRBV7-2; len: 14; abundance: few; CDR3nt: TGTGCCAGCAGCTTAATGTTAAACCAAGAGACCCAGTACTTC; CDR3aa: CASSLMLNQETQYF
d_gene: TRBD2; j_gene: TRBJ2-1; v_gene: TRBV7-9; len: 19; abundance: .; CDR3nt: TGTGCCAGTGATAGCGCGGGTAGCGGGAGGCCTGCCCTCCCCCCTGAGCAGTTCTTC; CDR3aa: CASDSAGSGRPALPPEQFF
d_gene: .; j_gene: TRBJ1-2; v_gene: TRBV2; len: 12; abundance: .; CDR3nt: TGTGCCAGCACCCGAGATGACTATGGCTACACCTTC; CDR3aa: CASTRDDYGYTF
d_gene: .; j_gene: TRBJ1-1; v_gene: TRBV11-2; len: 15; abundance: few; CDR3nt: TGTGCCAGCAGCTTAGTAGCGGGGAGTCGCACTGAAGCTTTCTTT; CDR3aa: CASSLVAGSRTEAFF
d_gene: TRBD1; j_gene: TRBJ1-1; v_gene: TRBV6-1; len: 14; abundance: few; CDR3nt: TGTGCCAGCAGTCTCAGGGGGCTGCGCACTGAAGCTTTCTTT; CDR3aa: CASSLRGLRTEAFF
d_gene: TRBD1; j_gene: TRBJ1-5; v_gene: TRBV20-1; len: 18; abundance: .; CDR3nt: TGCAGTGCTAGAGGAAGTTTGGGACAGGGGGGAAGCAATCAGCCCCAGCATTTT; CDR3aa: CSARGSLGQGGSNQPQHF
d_gene: TRBD2; j_gene: TRBJ2-1; v_gene: TRBV29-1; len: 15; abundance: .; CDR3nt: TGCAGCGTTGAAGATTCCCCTGCTAGCGGGAATGAGCAGTTCTTC; CDR3aa: CSVEDSPASGNEQFF
d_gene: .; j_gene: TRBJ1-6; v_gene: TRBV7-9; len: 13; abundance: .; CDR3nt: TGTGCCAGCAGCTTCGGATTGGGAGAACCCCTCCACTTT; CDR3aa: CASSFGLGEPLHF
d_gene: .; j_gene: TRBJ2-4; v_gene: TRBV28; len: 14; abundance: .; CDR3nt: TGTGCCACCCTAGACAGTCTAGCCAAAAACATTCAGTACTTC; CDR3aa: CATLDSLAKNIQYF